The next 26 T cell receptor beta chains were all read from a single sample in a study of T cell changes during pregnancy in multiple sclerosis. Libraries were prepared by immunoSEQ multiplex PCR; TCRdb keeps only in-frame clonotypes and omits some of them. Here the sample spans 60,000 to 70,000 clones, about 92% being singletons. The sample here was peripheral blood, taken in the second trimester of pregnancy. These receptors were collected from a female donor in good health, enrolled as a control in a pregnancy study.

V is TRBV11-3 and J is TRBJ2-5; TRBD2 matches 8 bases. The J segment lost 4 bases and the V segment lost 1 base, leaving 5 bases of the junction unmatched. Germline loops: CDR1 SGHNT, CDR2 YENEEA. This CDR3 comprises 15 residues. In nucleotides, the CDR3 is TGTGCCAGCAGCTTAGCCGGGACTAGTCTAGAGACCCAGTACTTC. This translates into CASSLAGTSLETQYF. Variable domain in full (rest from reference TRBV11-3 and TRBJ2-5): EAGVVQSPRYKIIEKKQPVAFWCNPISGHNTLYWYLQNLGQGPELLIRYENEEAVDDSQLPKDRFSAERLKGVDSTLKIQPAELGDSAVYLCASSLAGTSLETQYFGPGTRLLVL.

This CDR3 reads CASSVDAQGETQYF. As DNA, the CDR3 is TGTGCCAGCAGCGTAGATGCACAGGGAGAGACCCAGTACTTC. The rearrangement joins TRBV9 to TRBJ2-5, with a possible D match to TRBD1 (6 bases). There are 14 residues in the CDR3. V lost 0 bases, J lost 4 bases, and 10 bases lay in between. In germline, CDR1 is SGDLS, CDR2 YYNGEE.

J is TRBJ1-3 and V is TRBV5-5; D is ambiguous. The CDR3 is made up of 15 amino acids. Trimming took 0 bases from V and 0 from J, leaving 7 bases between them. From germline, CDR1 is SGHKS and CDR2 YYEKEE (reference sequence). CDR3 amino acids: CASSLDGHSGNTIYF. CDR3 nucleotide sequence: TGTGCCAGCAGCTTGGATGGCCACTCTGGAAACACCATATATTTT.

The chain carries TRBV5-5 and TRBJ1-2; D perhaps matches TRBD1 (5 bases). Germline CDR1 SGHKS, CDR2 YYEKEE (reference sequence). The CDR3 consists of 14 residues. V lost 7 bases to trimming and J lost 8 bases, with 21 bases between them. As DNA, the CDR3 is TGTGCCAGCTCCCCCCGAGAGGGGAGGGAGGGCTACACCTTC. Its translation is CASSPREGREGYTF.

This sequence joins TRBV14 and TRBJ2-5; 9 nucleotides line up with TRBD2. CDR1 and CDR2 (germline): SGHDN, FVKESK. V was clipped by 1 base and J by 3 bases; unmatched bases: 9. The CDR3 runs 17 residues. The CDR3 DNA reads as TGTGCCAGCAGCCAAGTTGCTAGCGGGATGATAAAAGAGACCCAGTACTTC. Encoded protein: CASSQVASGMIKETQYF.

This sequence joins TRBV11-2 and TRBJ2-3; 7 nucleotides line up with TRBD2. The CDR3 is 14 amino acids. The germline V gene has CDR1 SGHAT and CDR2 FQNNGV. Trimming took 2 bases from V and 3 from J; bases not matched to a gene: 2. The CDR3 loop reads CASSLMRGTDTQYF. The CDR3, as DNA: TGTGCCAGCAGCTTAATGCGGGGGACAGATACGCAGTATTTT. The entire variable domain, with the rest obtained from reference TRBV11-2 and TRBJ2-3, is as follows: EAGVAQSPRYKIIEKRQSVAFWCNPISGHATLYWYQQILGQGPKLLIQFQNNGVVDDSQLPKDRFSAERLKGVDSTLKIQPAKLEDSAVYLCASSLMRGTDTQYFGPGTRLTVL.

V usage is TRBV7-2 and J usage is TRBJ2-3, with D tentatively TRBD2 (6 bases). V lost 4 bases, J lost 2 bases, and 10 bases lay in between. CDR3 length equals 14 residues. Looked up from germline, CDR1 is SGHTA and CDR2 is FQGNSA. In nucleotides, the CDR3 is TGTGCCAGCAGCTCGGGACTCCTCACAGATACGCAGTATTTT. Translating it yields CASSSGLLTDTQYF.

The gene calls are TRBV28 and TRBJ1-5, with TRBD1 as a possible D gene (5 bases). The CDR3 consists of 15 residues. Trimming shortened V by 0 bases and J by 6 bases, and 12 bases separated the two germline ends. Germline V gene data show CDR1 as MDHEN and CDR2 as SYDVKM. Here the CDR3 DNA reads TGTGCCAGCAGTTTATGGGGGCCTGTAGGTCAGCCCCAGCATTTT. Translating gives CASSLWGPVGQPQHF.

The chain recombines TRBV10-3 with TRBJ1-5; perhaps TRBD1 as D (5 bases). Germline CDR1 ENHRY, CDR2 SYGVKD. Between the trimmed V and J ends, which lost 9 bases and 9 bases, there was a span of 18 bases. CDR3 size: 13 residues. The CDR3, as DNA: TGTGCCATTGGAGGGCGGGGGACCGGGCCCCAGCATTTT. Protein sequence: CAIGGRGTGPQHF.

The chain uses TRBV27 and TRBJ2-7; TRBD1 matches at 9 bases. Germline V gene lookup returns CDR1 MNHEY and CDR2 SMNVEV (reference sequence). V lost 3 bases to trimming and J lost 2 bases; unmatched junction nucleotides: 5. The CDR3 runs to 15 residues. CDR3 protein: CASSFVDRGPYEQYF. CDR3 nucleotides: TGTGCCAGCAGTTTTGTGGACAGGGGACCCTACGAGCAGTACTTC.

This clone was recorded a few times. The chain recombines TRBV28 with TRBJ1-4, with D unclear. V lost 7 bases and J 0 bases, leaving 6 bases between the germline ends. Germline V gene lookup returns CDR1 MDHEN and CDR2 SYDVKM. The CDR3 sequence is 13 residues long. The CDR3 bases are TGTGCCAGCAACCCGGCAACTAATGAAAAACTGTTTTTT. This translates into CASNPATNEKLFF.

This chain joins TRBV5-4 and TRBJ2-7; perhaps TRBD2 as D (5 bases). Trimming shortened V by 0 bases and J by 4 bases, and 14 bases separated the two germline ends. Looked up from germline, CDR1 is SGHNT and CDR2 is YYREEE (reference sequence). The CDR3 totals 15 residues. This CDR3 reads CASSLGENGRYEQYF. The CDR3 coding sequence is TGTGCCAGCAGCTTGGGGGAGAATGGTCGGTACGAGCAGTACTTC.

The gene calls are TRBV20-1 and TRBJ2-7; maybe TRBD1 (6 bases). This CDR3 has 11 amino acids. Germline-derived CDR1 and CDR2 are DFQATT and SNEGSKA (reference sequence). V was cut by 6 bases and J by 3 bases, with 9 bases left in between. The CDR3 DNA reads TGCAGTGCCTCAGGGGACTACGAGCAGTACTTC. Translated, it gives CSASGDYEQYF.

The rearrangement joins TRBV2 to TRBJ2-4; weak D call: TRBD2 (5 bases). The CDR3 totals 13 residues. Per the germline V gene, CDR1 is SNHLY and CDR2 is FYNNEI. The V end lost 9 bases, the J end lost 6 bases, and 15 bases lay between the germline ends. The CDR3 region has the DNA TGTGCCAGTGCACTAGGGCTGGGAAACATTCAGTACTTC. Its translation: CASALGLGNIQYF.

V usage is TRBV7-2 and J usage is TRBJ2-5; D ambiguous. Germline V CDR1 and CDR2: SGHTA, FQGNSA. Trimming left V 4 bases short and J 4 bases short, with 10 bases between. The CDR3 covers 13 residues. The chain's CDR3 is CASSSLHSETQYF. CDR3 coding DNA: TGTGCCAGCAGCTCCCTCCACTCAGAGACCCAGTACTTC.

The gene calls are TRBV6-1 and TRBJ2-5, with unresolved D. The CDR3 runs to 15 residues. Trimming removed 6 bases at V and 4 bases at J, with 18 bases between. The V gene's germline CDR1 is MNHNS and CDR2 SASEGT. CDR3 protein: CASRPLSPTSETQYF. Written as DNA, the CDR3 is TGTGCCAGCAGACCCCTCAGCCCGACATCAGAGACCCAGTACTTC.

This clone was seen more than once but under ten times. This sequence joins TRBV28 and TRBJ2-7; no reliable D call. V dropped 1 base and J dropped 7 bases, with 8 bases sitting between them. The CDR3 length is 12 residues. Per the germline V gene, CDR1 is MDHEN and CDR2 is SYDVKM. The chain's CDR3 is CASSLLSGEQYF. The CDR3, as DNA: TGTGCCAGCAGTTTATTATCCGGGGAGCAGTACTTC.

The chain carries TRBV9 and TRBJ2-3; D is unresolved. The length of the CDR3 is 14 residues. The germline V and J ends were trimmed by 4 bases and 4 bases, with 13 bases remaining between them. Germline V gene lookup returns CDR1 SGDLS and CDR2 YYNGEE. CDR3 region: CASSTTRSADTQYF. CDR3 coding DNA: TGTGCCAGCAGCACGACTCGTTCCGCAGATACGCAGTATTTT.

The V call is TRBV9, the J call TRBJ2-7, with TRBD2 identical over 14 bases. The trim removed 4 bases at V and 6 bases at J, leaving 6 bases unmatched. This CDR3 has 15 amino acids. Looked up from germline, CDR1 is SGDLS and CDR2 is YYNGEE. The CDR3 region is CASSRWGTSGSEQYF. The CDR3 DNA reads TGTGCCAGCAGCCGATGGGGGACTAGCGGGAGCGAGCAGTACTTC.

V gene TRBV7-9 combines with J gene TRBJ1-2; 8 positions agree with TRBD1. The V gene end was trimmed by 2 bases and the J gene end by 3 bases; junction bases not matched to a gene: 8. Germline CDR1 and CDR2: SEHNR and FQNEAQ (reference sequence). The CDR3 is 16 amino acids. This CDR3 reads CASSLLLDRGDYGYTF. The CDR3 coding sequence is TGTGCCAGCAGCTTACTTCTCGACAGGGGTGACTATGGCTACACCTTC.

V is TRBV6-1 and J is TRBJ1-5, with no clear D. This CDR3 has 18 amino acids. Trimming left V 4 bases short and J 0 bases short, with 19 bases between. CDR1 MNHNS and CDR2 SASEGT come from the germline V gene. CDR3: CASSGTDPRYYSNQPQHF. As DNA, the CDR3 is TGTGCCAGCAGTGGCACAGACCCCCGGTATTATAGCAATCAGCCCCAGCATTTT.

In nucleotides, the CDR3 is TGTGCCAGCAGCCAAGAGATAGGGGGCTACAATGAGCAGTTCTTC. It is translated as CASSQEIGGYNEQFF. V is TRBV5-4 and J is TRBJ2-1; a possible D gene is TRBD1 (6 bases). CDR1 and CDR2 (germline): SGHNT, YYREEE (reference sequence). This CDR3 spans 15 amino acids. V lost 4 bases, J lost 3 bases, and 14 bases lay in between.

DNA of the CDR3: TGTGCCAGCAGTGAGGGGAGGGCAGGGATTAACTATGGCTACACCTTC. It is translated as CASSEGRAGINYGYTF. This chain joins TRBV25-1 and TRBJ1-2; D possibly corresponds to TRBD1 (5 bases). Germline CDR1 is MGHDK and CDR2 is SYGVNS. The CDR3 spans 16 residues. The V end lost 3 bases, the J end lost 1 base, and 15 bases lay between the germline ends.

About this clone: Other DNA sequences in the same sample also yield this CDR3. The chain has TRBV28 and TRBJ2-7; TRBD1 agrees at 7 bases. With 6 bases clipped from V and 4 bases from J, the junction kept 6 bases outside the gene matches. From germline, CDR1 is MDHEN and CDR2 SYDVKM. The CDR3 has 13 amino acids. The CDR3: CASRTGTAYEQYF. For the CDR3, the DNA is TGTGCCAGCAGGACGGGGACAGCTTACGAGCAGTACTTC.

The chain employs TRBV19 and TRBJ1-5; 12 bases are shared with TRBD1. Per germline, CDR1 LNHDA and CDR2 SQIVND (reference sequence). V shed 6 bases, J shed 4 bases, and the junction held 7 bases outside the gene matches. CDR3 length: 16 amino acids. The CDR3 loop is CASSPRDRGRNQPQHF. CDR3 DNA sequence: TGTGCCAGTAGCCCCCGGGACAGGGGGCGGAATCAGCCCCAGCATTTT.

CDR3 bases: TGCGCCAGCAGCCAGGCCCTAGCGGGAGGAGAGACCCAGTACTTC. It codes for CASSQALAGGETQYF. V gene TRBV4-3 combines with J gene TRBJ2-5, with 11 bases aligning to TRBD2. The CDR3 sequence is 15 residues long. With 3 bases clipped from V and 4 bases from J, the junction kept 4 bases outside the gene matches. The germline CDR1 and CDR2 sequences are LGHNA and YSLEER.